This entry lists 18 T cell receptor beta chains sequenced from one sample in a study of cytomegalovirus exposure and HLA in healthy donors (dated by TCRdb to 2017 to 2019). The library came from the immunoSEQ multiplex PCR assay. For the multiplex PCR, a mixture combining 60 forward primers for TCR Vbeta segments and 13 reverse primers for TCR Jbeta segments was used. The immuneACCESS repertoire file appears here via TCRdb, limited to in-frame rearrangements. These files lack a portion of the clones; in checked studies, under half of the deficit traces to unresolved V genes, and the cause of the others is not known. This sample has about 160,000 clones in its table, and more than 60% of those were observed once. The ten largest clonotypes hold approximately 1.4% of the sample. Sequences were obtained from PBMCs. Receptor source: a woman between 25 and 40 years old in good health and CMV-seronegative.

The chain is built from TRBV18 and TRBJ1-2; D remains unclear. The germline V gene has CDR1 KGHSH and CDR2 LQKENI. Trimming removed 2 bases at V and 7 bases at J, with 11 bases between. The CDR3 is 13 amino acids. The CDR3 protein is CASSPREESGYTF. Here the CDR3 DNA reads TGTGCCAGCTCACCAAGAGAAGAAAGTGGCTACACCTTC.

CDR3 DNA sequence: TGTGCCAGCAGCTCGCGCCGGACAGCCTCCTACGAGCAGTACTTC. Amino acid sequence: CASSSRRTASYEQYF. This chain connects TRBV11-2 to TRBJ2-7; D perhaps matches TRBD1 (6 bases). Trimming removed 4 bases at V and 0 bases at J, with 13 bases between. The CDR3 length is 15 residues. Germline assignment: CDR1 SGHAT and CDR2 FQNNGV.

The V and J genes are TRBV11-2 and TRBJ2-7; 10 bases match TRBD1. The CDR3 length is 15 residues. CDR1 SGHAT and CDR2 FQNNGV come from the germline V gene. With 5 bases clipped from V and 3 bases from J, the junction kept 7 bases outside the gene matches. CDR3 residues: CASSSLDRGSYEQYF. The CDR3 DNA is TGTGCCAGCAGCAGCCTGGACAGGGGGAGCTACGAGCAGTACTTC.

This clone was detected only a few times. V is TRBV6-5 and J is TRBJ1-1, with 7 bases aligning to TRBD1. Germline lookup yields CDR1 MNHEY and CDR2 SVGAGI. V was pared by 0 bases and J by 5 bases, with 3 bases of the junction left unmatched. The CDR3 runs 14 residues. The CDR3 nucleotides are TGTGCCAGCAGTTACTCAACAGGGGATACTGAAGCTTTCTTT. Its protein is CASSYSTGDTEAFF.

J is TRBJ1-5 and V is TRBV6-6; 9 positions agree with TRBD1. The CDR3 totals 14 residues. The trim removed 6 bases at V and 7 bases at J, leaving 7 bases unmatched. Germline CDR1 and CDR2: MNHNY and SVGAGI (reference sequence). The CDR3 DNA reads as TGTGCCAGCAGCCCACAGGGGGCCGGACAGCCCCAGCATTTT. Translated: CASSPQGAGQPQHF.

V and J are TRBV7-9 and TRBJ1-5; 8 bases are shared with TRBD1. The CDR3 extends over 14 amino acids. Germline assignment: CDR1 SEHNR and CDR2 FQNEAQ (reference sequence). Trimming at V came to 5 bases and at J to 5 bases, leaving 5 bases not matched to a gene. CDR3 region: CASSEGQGDQPQHF. The CDR3 region has the DNA TGTGCCAGCAGCGAAGGACAGGGAGATCAGCCCCAGCATTTT. The whole variable domain, remainder taken from reference TRBV7-9 and TRBJ1-5, is DTGVSQNPRHKITKRGQNVTFRCDPISEHNRLYWYRQTLGQGPEFLTYFQNEAQLEKSRLLSDRFSAERPKGSFSTLEIQRTEQGDSAMYLCASSEGQGDQPQHFGDGTRLSIL.

This clone was seen more than once but under ten times. V and J are TRBV5-4 and TRBJ2-3; tentatively, D is TRBD2 (7 bases). V shed 1 base and J shed 4 bases, with 13 bases lying between them. This CDR3 comprises 15 residues. Germline V gene sequence: CDR1 SGHNT, CDR2 YYREEE (reference sequence). CDR3 DNA sequence: TGTGCCAGCAGCTTGAAGAGGGGGGGGGCAGATACGCAGTATTTT. Its protein product is CASSLKRGGADTQYF.

The rearrangement links TRBV6-6 to TRBJ1-2, with D hard to call. This CDR3 region has 13 residues. Trimming took 4 bases from V and 5 from J, leaving 11 bases between them. CDR1 and CDR2 from the germline V gene are MNHNY and SVGAGI (reference sequence). The CDR3, as DNA: TGTGCCAGCAGTTTGACGGGGAATTATGGCTACACCTTC. Its protein product is CASSLTGNYGYTF.

The chain uses TRBV2 and TRBJ1-4; D gene unclear. The length of the CDR3 is 15 residues. V shed 0 bases and J shed 6 bases, with 11 bases lying between them. Germline V gene lookup returns CDR1 SNHLY and CDR2 FYNNEI. The CDR3 loop is CASSEAPRGDEKLFF. CDR3 nucleotide sequence: TGTGCCAGCAGTGAAGCTCCCAGAGGTGATGAAAAACTGTTTTTT.

This rearrangement joins TRBV6-6 to TRBJ1-1, with D unclear. The germline V gene encodes CDR1 MNHNY and CDR2 SVGAGI (reference sequence). The CDR3 spans 11 residues. With 10 bases removed from V and 1 base from J, the gap between germline ends came to 7 bases. CDR3 protein: CATRQNTEAFF. Written as DNA, the CDR3 is TGTGCCACTCGACAGAACACTGAAGCTTTCTTT.

J is TRBJ1-2 and V is TRBV5-6; D remains ambiguous. This CDR3 region has 11 residues. Per the germline V gene, CDR1 is SGHDT and CDR2 is YYEEEE. The germline V and J ends were trimmed by 4 bases and 12 bases, with 13 bases remaining between them. CDR3 sequence: CASSQRSGDTF. CDR3 nucleotides: TGTGCCAGCAGCCAAAGGTCCGGGGACACCTTC.

The rearrangement joins TRBV10-3 to TRBJ2-7; D is possibly TRBD2 (5 bases). The germline gives CDR1 ENHRY, CDR2 SYGVKD. V was clipped by 7 bases and J by 1 base, with 11 bases between them. The CDR3 totals 13 residues. The DNA for the CDR3 is TGTGCCATCACGTCAGCGGAGTCCTACGAGCAGTACTTC. It yields the protein CAITSAESYEQYF.

The rearrangement joins TRBV9 to TRBJ1-3; D is unresolved. With 3 bases removed from V and 4 bases from J, the gap between germline ends came to 5 bases. Looked up from germline, CDR1 is SGDLS and CDR2 is YYNGEE. CDR3 length equals 12 residues. CDR3 amino acids: CASSETGNTIYF. The CDR3 DNA follows: TGTGCCAGCAGCGAGACAGGAAACACCATATATTTT.

The chain couples TRBV6-1 to TRBJ2-3; 10 bases agree with TRBD1. Germline trimming cut 6 bases from V and 4 bases from J; bases unmatched to any gene: 4. The germline V gene has CDR1 MNHNS and CDR2 SASEGT. CDR3 size: 14 residues. CDR3 coding DNA: TGTGCCAGCAGAGGACAGGGGGGGGCAGATACGCAGTATTTT. Its protein is CASRGQGGADTQYF.

This clone was recorded once. The chain couples TRBV5-1 to TRBJ2-5; 7 nucleotides agree with TRBD1. From germline, CDR1 is SGHRS and CDR2 YFSETQ. V lost 3 bases and J lost 1; bases outside the gene matches: 0. The CDR3 runs to 13 residues. Written as DNA, the CDR3 is TGCGCCAGCAGCTGGGACAGCCAAGAGACCCAGTACTTC. Translation gives CASSWDSQETQYF.

The chain is built from TRBV5-4 and TRBJ2-1, with 8 bases that match TRBD1. Germline values: CDR1 SGHNT, CDR2 YYREEE (reference sequence). The CDR3 consists of 15 residues. Trimming at V came to 3 bases and at J to 4 bases, leaving 6 bases not matched to a gene. The CDR3 region has the DNA TGTGCCAGCAGCTCCGGACAGGGTTCTTACAATGAGCAGTTCTTC. This gives the protein CASSSGQGSYNEQFF.

The chain uses TRBV5-1 and TRBJ2-1; possibly TRBD2 for D (6 bases). Between the trimmed V and J ends, which lost 4 bases and 5 bases, there was a span of 13 bases. Germline CDR1 is SGHRS and CDR2 is YFSETQ. The CDR3 spans 14 residues. The CDR3 bases are TGCGCCAGCAGCCTCCGGGGGTGGGACAATGAGCAGTTCTTC. It translates to CASSLRGWDNEQFF.

The chain uses TRBV6-1 and TRBJ1-5; TRBD1 matches at 8 bases. Germline V gene data show CDR1 as MNHNS and CDR2 as SASEGT. CDR3 length: 12 amino acids. Unmatched junction bases numbered 5, after V lost 10 bases and J lost 6 bases. CDR3 nucleotides: TGTGCCACCTGGACAGGGACTCAGCCCCAGCATTTT. Translating gives CATWTGTQPQHF.